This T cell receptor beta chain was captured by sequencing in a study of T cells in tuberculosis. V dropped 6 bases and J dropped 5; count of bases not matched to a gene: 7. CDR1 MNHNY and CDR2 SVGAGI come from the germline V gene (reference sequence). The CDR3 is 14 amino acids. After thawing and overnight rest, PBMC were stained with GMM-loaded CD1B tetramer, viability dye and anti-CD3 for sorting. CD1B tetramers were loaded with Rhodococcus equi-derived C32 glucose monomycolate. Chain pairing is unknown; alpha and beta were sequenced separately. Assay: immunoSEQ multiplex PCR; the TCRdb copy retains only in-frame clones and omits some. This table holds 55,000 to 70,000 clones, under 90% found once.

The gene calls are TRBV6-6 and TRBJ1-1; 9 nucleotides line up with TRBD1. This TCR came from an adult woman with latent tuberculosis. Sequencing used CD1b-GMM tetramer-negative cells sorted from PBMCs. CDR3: CASRTGGEGTEAFF. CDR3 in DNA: TGTGCCAGCAGAACAGGGGGCGAGGGGACTGAAGCTTTCTTT.